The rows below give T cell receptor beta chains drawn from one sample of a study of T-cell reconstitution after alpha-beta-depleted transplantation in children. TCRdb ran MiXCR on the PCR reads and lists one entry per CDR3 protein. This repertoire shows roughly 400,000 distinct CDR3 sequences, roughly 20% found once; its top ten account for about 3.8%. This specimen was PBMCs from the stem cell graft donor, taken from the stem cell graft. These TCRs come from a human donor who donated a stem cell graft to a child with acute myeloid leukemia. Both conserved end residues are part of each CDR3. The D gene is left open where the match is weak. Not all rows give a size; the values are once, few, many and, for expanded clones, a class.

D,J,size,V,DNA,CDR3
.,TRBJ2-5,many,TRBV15,TGTGCCACCAGCAGAGATTCGGGGGATCCCCAAGAGACCCAGTACTTC,CATSRDSGDPQETQYF
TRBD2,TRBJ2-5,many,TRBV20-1,TGCAGTGCAACTCCGGGACTAGCGGGCGCCTTTCAAGAGACCCAGTACTTC,CSATPGLAGAFQETQYF
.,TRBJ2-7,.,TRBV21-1,TGTGCCAGCAGCACGTTCACAGGGGCTTACGAGCAGTACTTC,CASSTFTGAYEQYF
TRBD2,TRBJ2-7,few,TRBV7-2,TGTGCCAGCAGCTCGGGACTAGCGGGAGAAGAGCAGTACTTC,CASSSGLAGEEQYF
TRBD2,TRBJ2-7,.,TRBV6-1,TGTGCCAGCAGCCTACTGACTAGCGGGAACTCCTACGAGCAGTACTTC,CASSLLTSGNSYEQYF
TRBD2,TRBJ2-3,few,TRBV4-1,TGCGCCAGCAGCCAAATCGGGACTAGCGGGATAACAGATACGCAGTATTTT,CASSQIGTSGITDTQYF
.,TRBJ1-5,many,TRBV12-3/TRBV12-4,TGTGCCAGCAGCTACGACCGTAATCAGCCCCAGCATTTT,CASSYDRNQPQHF
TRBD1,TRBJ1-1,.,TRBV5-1,TGCGCCAGCAGCTTGGAAGCCGGACAGGGGGTGAACACTGAAGCTTTCTTT,CASSLEAGQGVNTEAFF
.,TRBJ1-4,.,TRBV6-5,TGTGCCAGCAGTTACAACGGCGGAGAAAAACTGTTTTTT,CASSYNGGEKLFF
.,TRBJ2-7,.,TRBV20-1,TGCAGTGCTAGCCCGGGACTCTGGGGGGAGCAGTACTTC,CSASPGLWGEQYF
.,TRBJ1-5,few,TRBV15,TGTGCCACCAGCAGAGATGCGGGGGGCAATCAGCCCCAGCATTTT,CATSRDAGGNQPQHF
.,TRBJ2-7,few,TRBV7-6,TGTGCCAGCAGCTTAGAAGGGCGAGGACAGCCCTCCTACGAGCAGTACTTC,CASSLEGRGQPSYEQYF
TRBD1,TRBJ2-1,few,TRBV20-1,TGCAGTGCTTTGACAGGGGGAATCTCGTACAATGAGCAGTTCTTC,CSALTGGISYNEQFF